This is a list of T cell receptor beta chains from one sample in a study of blood T cell repertoires in COVID-19. Assay: immunoSEQ multiplex PCR; the TCRdb copy retains only in-frame clones and omits some. The data contain around 130,000 clones, 75% to 90% of them singletons. Sequencing input: peripheral blood. The receptor set was obtained from a man aged 50 or older with active or convalescent COVID-19. The CDR3 runs from the conserved cysteine through the conserved F or W. The D gene is left open where the match is weak. Size is stated for part of the rows, as once, few or many counts, or as a class when the clone is expanded.

len	v_gene	j_gene	abundance	d_gene	CDR3nt	CDR3aa
16	TRBV14	TRBJ2-5	-	TRBD1	TGTGCCAGCAGCCAACAAAGGACAGGGCACCAAGAGACCCAGTACTTC	CASSQQRTGHQETQYF
14	TRBV19	TRBJ2-3	-	-	TGTGCCAGTAGTATAGATCCCGGTGTTGGTACGCAGTATTTT	CASSIDPGVGTQYF
14	TRBV5-6	TRBJ1-2	-	TRBD1	TGTGCCAGCAGCTCGCCGGGACAGGGGGTTGGCTACACCTTC	CASSSPGQGVGYTF
16	TRBV5-3	TRBJ1-3	-	-	TGTGCCAGATGTCCCGGACAGTCCATCTCTGGAAACACCATATATTTT	CARCPGQSISGNTIYF
13	TRBV7-8	TRBJ1-1	once	-	TGTGCCAGCAGCTTGACAGAGAACACTGAAGCTTTCTTT	CASSLTENTEAFF
13	TRBV30	TRBJ1-5	-	-	TGTGCCTGGAGTATGCAGGGGCTAGAGCCCCAGCATTTT	CAWSMQGLEPQHF
15	TRBV11-2	TRBJ1-6	-	TRBD1	TGTGCCAGCAGCTTTTACAGGGGTGGGGATTCACCCCTCCACTTT	CASSFYRGGDSPLHF
13	TRBV20-1	TRBJ1-1	-	-	TGCAGTGCTAGTTTGCGGAGGAACACTGAAGCTTTCTTT	CSASLRRNTEAFF
16	TRBV5-4	TRBJ2-5	-	TRBD2	TGTGCCAGCAGCCTGACTAGCGGGAGGCCGTGGGAGACCCAGTACTTC	CASSLTSGRPWETQYF
15	TRBV19	TRBJ1-1	-	TRBD1	TGTGCCAGTAGTAGAAGACAGGGGCAGAACACTGAAGCTTTCTTT	CASSRRQGQNTEAFF
16	TRBV9	TRBJ2-3	-	-	TGTGCCAGCAGCGTAGGGGCTGACACTAGCACAGATACGCAGTATTTT	CASSVGADTSTDTQYF
16	TRBV2	TRBJ1-6	once	-	TGTGCCAGCAGTGAACTAGGGTCAGGGAATAATTCACCCCTCCACTTT	CASSELGSGNNSPLHF
15	TRBV27	TRBJ1-1	few	TRBD1	TGTGCCAGCAGTTCAAAACAGGGGATGAACACTGAAGCTTTCTTT	CASSSKQGMNTEAFF
15	TRBV3-1/TRBV3-2	TRBJ1-2	-	-	TGTGCCAGCAGCCACCTGGACAGCGAACCCAATGGCTACACCTTC	CASSHLDSEPNGYTF
14	TRBV5-1	TRBJ2-3	-	-	TGCGCCAGCAGCATACTCACCCCCACAGATACGCAGTATTTT	CASSILTPTDTQYF